A single sample gave rise to the 32 T cell receptor beta chains below, sequenced in a study of blood T cells in healthy people across ages. A second PCR of 7 to 11 cycles used a sample-barcoded 5' primer and a J-beta primer mix. In TCRdb, the 5' RACE reads were re-called with MiXCR into one record per CDR3 protein. The sample consists of approximately 760,000 distinct CDR3 sequences, roughly 25% of them appearing once. The same sample was also studied in work on T cells of mothers and their children.

Source material: blood. The source is a boy aged 5-17 years in good health.

The V gene is TRBV28, the J gene TRBJ1-2; D is perhaps TRBD1 (5 bases). This CDR3 has 13 residues. Deletions cut 8 bases from V and 7 bases from J, with 17 bases between. Germline-derived CDR1 and CDR2 are MDHEN and SYDVKM. This CDR3 is CASRNAGYSGYTF. The CDR3 DNA reads as TGTGCCAGCCGGAACGCAGGGTACAGTGGCTACACCTTC.

This clonotype was seen only a few times. This sequence joins TRBV5-1 and TRBJ2-5; the D gene could be TRBD1 or TRBD2 (5 bases each). V lost 4 bases and J lost 2, with 12 bases in between. Germline V gene lookup returns CDR1 SGHRS and CDR2 YFSETQ. CDR3 length: 14 amino acids. The CDR3 nucleotides read TGCGCCAGCAGCCGGTGGGGGTCGCAAGAGACCCAGTACTTC. Translated: CASSRWGSQETQYF. Drawing the rest from reference TRBV5-1 and TRBJ2-5, the complete variable domain is KAGVTQTPRYLIKTRGQQVTLSCSPISGHRSVSWYQQTPGQGLQFLFEYFSETQRNKGNFPGRFSGRQFSNSRSEMNVSTLELGDSALYLCASSRWGSQETQYFGPGTRLLVL.

The table lists this clonotype with a few counts. The gene calls are TRBV9 and TRBJ2-5, with 7 bases lining up with TRBD2. The assigned J gene may be wrong: the sequence end matches TRBJ2-1 better. This CDR3 has 11 residues. Germline CDR1 SGDLS, CDR2 YYNGEE. Here the CDR3 reads CASSGGGEQFF. The CDR3 nucleotides are TGTGCCAGCAGCGGCGGGGGTGAGCAGTTCTTC.

The chain joins TRBV28 to TRBJ2-1; TRBD1 might be the D (6 bases). Matching the DNA end better, TRBJ2-5 makes the J call doubtful. The CDR3 loop spans 16 amino acids. Germline V lookup: CDR1 MDHEN, CDR2 SYDVKM. CDR3 residues: CASSPLSRTVGETQYF. The CDR3 DNA sequence: TGTGCCAGCAGTCCCCTGTCCAGGACAGTAGGAGAGACCCAGTACTTC.

The chain is built from TRBV29-1 and TRBJ2-5; a weak D match, TRBD1 (6 bases). The DNA matches TRBJ2-7 better at its end, which makes the J call doubtful. Looked up from germline, CDR1 is SQVTM and CDR2 is ANQGSEA. The CDR3 runs to 12 residues. The CDR3 reads CSISQGNNEQYF. The CDR3 DNA sequence: TGCAGCATATCACAGGGTAACAACGAGCAGTACTTC.

This chain uses TRBV10-2 with TRBJ2-5; D unresolved. Germline V CDR1 and CDR2: WSHSY, SAAADI. Trimming took off 8 bases at V and 5 bases at J, with 15 bases between the two ends. The CDR3 length is 13 residues. The CDR3 reads CASEDGLAETQYF. The CDR3 DNA follows: TGCGCCAGCGAGGACGGCTTGGCCGAGACCCAGTACTTC.

V and J are TRBV29-1 and TRBJ2-4; D is unclear. CDR3 length equals 15 residues. V lost 0 bases and J 2 bases, leaving 11 bases between the germline ends. CDR1 SQVTM and CDR2 ANQGSEA come from the germline V gene. CDR3 in amino acids: CSVEESRWPKNIQYF. CDR3 bases: TGCAGCGTTGAAGAAAGCCGCTGGCCCAAAAACATTCAGTACTTC. The full variable domain, completed using reference TRBV29-1 and TRBJ2-4, is SAVISQKPSRDICQRGTSLTIQCQVDSQVTMMFWYRQQPGQSLTLIATANQGSEATYESGFVIDKFPISRPNLTFSTLTVSNMSPEDSSIYLCSVEESRWPKNIQYFGAGTRLSVL.

In its sample, this clonotype was seen a few times. The chain couples TRBV7-3 to TRBJ2-1; D gene ambiguous. TRBJ2-7 matches the DNA end more closely, so the J call is doubtful. In germline, CDR1 is SGHTA, CDR2 FQGTGA. This CDR3 spans 13 amino acids. CDR3 nucleotide sequence: TGTGCCAGCAGCTCAGTCTTTGGGGACGAGCAGTACTTC. Protein product: CASSSVFGDEQYF.

This clonotype was seen a handful of times. CDR3 amino acids: CASSLVPQGTEGYTF. The CDR3 region has the DNA TGTGCCAGCAGCTTAGTCCCCCAAGGGACGGAAGGCTACACCTTC. The chain employs TRBV7-2 and TRBJ1-2; a weak D match, TRBD1 (5 bases). The CDR3 is 15 residues long. The V gene's germline CDR1 is SGHTA and CDR2 FQGNSA. V dropped 1 base and J dropped 8 bases, with 17 bases sitting between them.

The chain carries TRBV24-1 and TRBJ2-5; D remains unclear. CDR1 is KGHDR and CDR2 is SFDVKD in the germline V gene. The CDR3 sequence is 15 residues long. Trimming removed 4 bases from V and 9 bases from J, with 20 bases in between. The CDR3 loop reads CATSDGRGISMAQYF. The CDR3 nucleotides are TGTGCCACCAGTGACGGCCGAGGTATTTCCATGGCCCAGTACTTC.

This clonotype was counted between two and nine times. The genes are TRBV6-1 and TRBJ1-5, with D unclear. The CDR3 extends over 18 amino acids. Looked up from germline, CDR1 is MNHNS and CDR2 is SASEGT. Trimming took off 4 bases at V and 0 bases at J, with 19 bases between the two ends. The CDR3 loop reads CASSGVGVWDDSNQPQHF. In DNA, the CDR3 is TGTGCCAGCAGTGGGGTCGGGGTTTGGGATGATAGCAATCAGCCCCAGCATTTT.

The gene calls are TRBV20-1 and TRBJ2-1; D is possibly TRBD1 (6 bases). Per germline, CDR1 DFQATT and CDR2 SNEGSKA (reference sequence). The CDR3 is 12 residues long. Trimming shortened V by 6 bases and J by 8 bases, and 14 bases separated the two germline ends. In DNA, the CDR3 is TGCAGTGCCACCCAGGGGATAGATGAGCAGTTCTTC. Translation: CSATQGIDEQFF.

About this clonotype itself: Mismatch with germline at one junction end may stem from a read error. The chain has TRBV7-9 and TRBJ2-5; the D is unclear. CDR3 length: 15 amino acids. Germline V CDR1 and CDR2: SEHNR, FQNEAQ (reference sequence). This CDR3 is CASGLMRGAERTQYF. DNA for the CDR3: TGTGCCAGCGGCTTAATGAGAGGAGCTGAGAGGACCCAGTACTTC.

The chain carries TRBV4-2 and TRBJ2-3, with 8 bases that match TRBD2. The V segment lost 7 bases and the J segment 7 bases; nucleotides outside the gene matches: 16. In germline, CDR1 is LGHNA, CDR2 YNFKEQ. The CDR3 is made up of 16 amino acids. Here the CDR3 reads CASTERGTTFVNTQYF. The CDR3 DNA is TGTGCCAGCACCGAGCGGGGGACCACCTTCGTGAATACGCAGTATTTT.

This clonotype was found a few times. V is TRBV12-3 or TRBV12-4 and J is TRBJ1-2, with 9 bases identical to TRBD1. CDR3 length: 12 residues. V lost 6 bases, J lost 10 bases, and 6 bases stayed unmatched. Here the CDR3 DNA reads TGTGCCAGCAGCCTGGGACAGGGTCACTACACCTTC. The encoded protein is CASSLGQGHYTF.

This clonotype was seen only a few times. The rearrangement links TRBV27 to TRBJ1-5; D call uncertain. From germline, CDR1 is MNHEY and CDR2 SMNVEV (reference sequence). Between the trimmed V and J ends, which lost 2 bases and 3 bases, there was a span of 5 bases. The CDR3 contains 13 residues. The CDR3 DNA reads TGTGCCAGCAGTTTAATGATCAATCAGCCCCAGCATTTT. The encoded protein is CASSLMINQPQHF.

The table lists this clonotype with a few counts. V usage is TRBV24-1 and J usage is TRBJ2-1; TRBD2 agrees at 10 bases. CDR1 is KGHDR and CDR2 is SFDVKD in the germline V gene. The CDR3 has 16 residues. V lost 4 bases, J lost 1 base, and 3 bases stayed unmatched. The CDR3 protein is CATSDHSGRSYNEQFF. CDR3 nucleotides: TGTGCCACCAGTGACCATAGCGGGAGGTCCTACAATGAGCAGTTCTTC.

J is TRBJ2-5 and V is TRBV5-6, with D possibly TRBD1 on 5 matching bases. Deletions cut 4 bases from V and 4 bases from J, with 14 bases between. Germline V gene data show CDR1 as SGHDT and CDR2 as YYEEEE. This CDR3 has 14 residues. The CDR3 region has the DNA TGTGCCAGCAGCACCTCTAGGGGCCGAGAGACCCAGTACTTC. Translating gives CASSTSRGRETQYF.

The chain couples TRBV5-1 to TRBJ2-1; TRBD2 matches at 10 bases. The germline V gene has CDR1 SGHRS and CDR2 YFSETQ. The length of the CDR3 is 16 residues. The trim removed 4 bases at V and 2 bases at J, leaving 6 bases unmatched. The CDR3 reads CASSEEAGGAYNEQFF. DNA of the CDR3: TGCGCCAGCAGCGAAGAAGCGGGAGGGGCCTACAATGAGCAGTTCTTC.

The sample holds many counts of this clonotype. The V gene is TRBV7-9, the J gene TRBJ1-2; D may be TRBD1 (5 bases). The CDR3 sequence is 16 residues long. Germline values: CDR1 SEHNR, CDR2 FQNEAQ (reference sequence). Deletions cut 5 bases from V and 6 bases from J, with 22 bases between. The CDR3 loop reads CASSPLIGGVIDGYTF. Written as DNA, the CDR3 is TGTGCCAGCAGCCCATTGATTGGGGGTGTAATTGATGGCTACACCTTC.

This clonotype was found many times. The genes are TRBV28 and TRBJ2-4; 14 bases map to TRBD2. This CDR3 region has 19 residues. Germline assignment: CDR1 MDHEN and CDR2 SYDVKM. V gave up 4 bases and J gave up 8 bases; unmatched junction bases: 16. The CDR3 DNA sequence: TGTGCCAGCAGTTCGGTAAATACAGGGACTAGCGGGAGTTTCCACATTCAGTACTTC. This sequence encodes CASSSVNTGTSGSFHIQYF.

There are a few counts of this clonotype. J is TRBJ2-5 and V is TRBV6-5; TRBD1 matches 11 bases. The DNA end is more similar to TRBJ2-7, so the J call may be wrong. Germline CDR1 reads MNHEY; CDR2 reads SVGAGI. The CDR3 contains 13 residues. The CDR3, as DNA: TGTGCCAGCGGACAGGGGGCCTCCTACGAGCAGTACTTC. The encoded protein is CASGQGASYEQYF.

This clonotype occurred many times. V usage is TRBV15 and J usage is TRBJ1-4; D perhaps matches TRBD1 (6 bases). CDR3 size: 14 residues. Germline CDR1 and CDR2: LNHNV and YYDKDF (reference sequence). V dropped 1 base and J dropped 8 bases, with 11 bases sitting between them. The CDR3 region has the DNA TGTGCCACCAGCAGAGTACAGGGACGCGAAAAACTGTTTTTT. Translated: CATSRVQGREKLFF. The full variable domain, rest sourced from reference TRBV15 and TRBJ1-4, is DAMVIQNPRYQVTQFGKPVTLSCSQTLNHNVMYWYQQKSSQAPKLLFHYYDKDFNNEADTPDNFQSRRPNTSFCFLDIRSPGLGDTAMYLCATSRVQGREKLFFGSGTQLSVL.

The V call is TRBV7-8, the J call TRBJ1-5; 9 nucleotides match TRBD1. Germline assignment: CDR1 SGHVS and CDR2 FQNEAQ. The CDR3 sequence is 18 residues long. V lost 1 base and J lost 5; bases outside the gene matches: 12. CDR3 nucleotide sequence: TGTGCCAGCAGCTTAGGTGCAACGGGACAGGGAAATGATCAGCCCCAGCATTTT. It yields the protein CASSLGATGQGNDQPQHF. Drawing the rest from reference TRBV7-8 and TRBJ1-5, the complete variable domain is GAGVSQSPRYKVAKRGQDVALRCDPISGHVSLFWYQQALGQGPEFLTYFQNEAQLDKSGLPSDRFFAERPEGSVSTLKIQRTQQEDSAVYLCASSLGATGQGNDQPQHFGDGTRLSIL.

A few counts support this clonotype. V and J are TRBV7-3 and TRBJ2-3; 9 nucleotides agree with TRBD1. Germline V gives CDR1 SGHTA, CDR2 FQGTGA. V gave up 5 bases and J gave up 1 base; unmatched junction bases: 7. The CDR3 is 16 amino acids. CDR3 sequence: CASSLRTGVGTDTQYF. CDR3 DNA: TGTGCCAGCAGCCTTCGGACAGGGGTGGGCACAGATACGCAGTATTTT.

Of note for this clonotype: At one end, the junction sequence differs from germline, possibly due to a read error. The chain combines TRBV12-3 or TRBV12-4 with TRBJ1-4; TRBD1 matches at 8 bases. The length of the CDR3 is 14 residues. This CDR3 reads CASSRQGRYEKLFF. The CDR3 DNA follows: TGCGCCAGCAGCAGACAGGGGCGATATGAAAAACTGTTTTTT.

V is TRBV6-6 and J is TRBJ2-3, with TRBD2 identical over 8 bases. J was trimmed by 2 bases and V by 10 bases; bases with no gene match: 8. There are 14 residues in the CDR3. Looked up from germline, CDR1 is MNHNY and CDR2 is SVGAGI (reference sequence). Here the CDR3 DNA reads TGTGCCACAGGGGCGGGGGGCTTCACAGATACGCAGTATTTT. Translating gives CATGAGGFTDTQYF.

The gene calls are TRBV25-1 and TRBJ2-5; TRBD2 aligns across 8 bases. Trimming cost V 6 bases and J 1 base; bases outside gene matches: 1. This CDR3 is 13 amino acids long. Germline V gene sequence: CDR1 MGHDK, CDR2 SYGVNS. The CDR3, as DNA: TGTGCCAGCAGGACTAGCGCCCAAGAGACCCAGTACTTC. Protein: CASRTSAQETQYF.

The table lists this clonotype with many counts. The CDR3 spells CASSQNRGYNEQFF. The CDR3 DNA sequence: TGTGCCAGCAGCCAGAACAGGGGCTACAATGAGCAGTTCTTC. The chain is built from TRBV3-1 and TRBJ2-5; 7 bases fit TRBD1. The end of the DNA is better explained by TRBJ2-1, so the J call may be wrong. In germline, CDR1 is LGHDT, CDR2 YNNKEL (reference sequence). CDR3 length: 14 amino acids.

This clonotype turned up a few times. The rearrangement links TRBV4-1 to TRBJ1-1; D possibly corresponds to TRBD1 (6 bases). V dropped 4 bases and J dropped 7 bases, with 16 bases sitting between them. This CDR3 has 14 residues. Germline assignment: CDR1 MGHRA and CDR2 YSYEKL. The CDR3, as DNA: TGCGCCAGCAGCCTGTGGGCCGGGACAAATGAAGCTTTCTTT. It yields the protein CASSLWAGTNEAFF.

This clonotype was seen only a few times. The chain employs TRBV3-1 and TRBJ2-3; TRBD2 might be the D (6 bases). Germline-derived CDR1 and CDR2 are LGHDT and YNNKEL (reference sequence). V lost 6 bases to trimming and J lost 2 bases, with 24 bases between them. CDR3 length equals 18 residues. CDR3 coding DNA: TGTGCCAGCAGACCAACAGACAGAGAAGGAGGGCCCACAGATACGCAGTATTTT. Translated, it gives CASRPTDREGGPTDTQYF.

The J gene is TRBJ2-7, the V gene TRBV29-1; 10 bases are a match to TRBD1. CDR1 and CDR2 (germline): SQVTM, ANQGSEA. V lost 6 bases to trimming and J lost 0 bases; unmatched junction nucleotides: 8. The CDR3 has 15 residues. In DNA form, the CDR3 reads TGCAGCGTCCCACCGGGACAGGGGTCCTCCTACGAGCAGTACTTC. This codes for CSVPPGQGSSYEQYF.